This T cell receptor beta chain was sequenced during a study of cytomegalovirus exposure and HLA in healthy donors. The V end lost 4 bases, the J end lost 0 bases, and 13 bases lay between the germline ends. This CDR3 is built from 16 residues. CDR1 MGHRA and CDR2 YSYEKL come from the germline V gene. Assay: immunoSEQ multiplex PCR; the TCRdb copy retains only in-frame clones and omits some. The data contain some 56,000 clones, roughly 93% of them singletons. The sequencing input was PBMCs. The J gene is TRBJ2-4, the V gene TRBV4-1, with D possibly being TRBD1 (6 bases). This sequence was found in a woman aged 18-29 years in good health and CMV-seropositive. The CDR3 DNA reads as TGCGCCAGCAGCCGCAGGGGTCCCCTAGCCAAAAACATTCAGTACTTC. As protein: CASSRRGPLAKNIQYF.